These 17 T cell receptor beta chains were sequenced from one sample in a study of CD8+CD57+ T cells in acquired aplastic anemia. TCR beta VDJ and CDR3 profiles were obtained from a genomic DNA template. From the reads, TCRdb called clonotypes with MiXCR, one entry per CDR3 protein. The sample shows a few hundred thousand distinct CDR3 sequences, over 60% of them seen only once. Specimen: sorted CD4+, CD8+, or CD8+CD57+ T cells (not recorded which) from PBMCs. Source of these receptors: a human donor in good health.

The CDR3: CASSTRTGPYEQYF. The DNA for the CDR3 is TGTGCCAGTAGTACAAGAACGGGGCCCTACGAGCAGTACTTC. The chain combines TRBV19 with TRBJ2-7; D may match TRBD1 or TRBD2 (5 bases each). Germline V gives CDR1 LNHDA, CDR2 SQIVND (reference sequence). CDR3 length: 14 residues. Trimming left V 4 bases short and J 2 bases short, with 12 bases between.

This clonotype was detected ten times or more. V usage is TRBV12-3 or TRBV12-4 and J usage is TRBJ1-4; D possibly corresponds to TRBD1 (6 bases). The CDR3 is 14 residues long. V lost 3 bases and J lost 5, with 10 bases in between. The CDR3 nucleotides are TGTGCCAGCAGTTTGCAGGGGCGAAATGAAAAACTGTTTTTT. This sequence encodes CASSLQGRNEKLFF.

This chain connects TRBV12-3 or TRBV12-4 to TRBJ1-5; TRBD1 matches at 7 bases. The CDR3 is 16 residues long. V lost 3 bases, J lost 4 bases, and 9 bases stayed unmatched. The CDR3 here is CASSFTPRGQNQPQHF. CDR3 DNA: TGTGCCAGCAGTTTCACCCCTCGGGGACAGAATCAGCCCCAGCATTTT.

The chain couples TRBV2 to TRBJ1-2; D might be TRBD1 (5 bases). CDR3 length equals 14 residues. Trimming took 5 bases from V and 8 from J, leaving 18 bases between them. Germline assignment: CDR1 SNHLY and CDR2 FYNNEI. CDR3: CASSLTGTVGGYTF. DNA of the CDR3: TGTGCCAGCAGTTTAACGGGGACCGTGGGCGGCTACACCTTC.

The CDR3 DNA reads as TGTGCCAGCAGCCAACCGGGACAGGGGGCTGGGGAGACCCAGTACTTC. The encoded protein is CASSQPGQGAGETQYF. The V and J genes are TRBV5-6 and TRBJ2-5; 12 bases align to TRBD1. The CDR3 runs to 16 residues. The V gene's germline CDR1 is SGHDT and CDR2 YYEEEE. V trimming: 4 bases; J trimming: 5 bases; junction bases outside the gene matches: 9. Full variable domain (remainder filled in from reference TRBV5-6 and TRBJ2-5): DAGVTQSPTHLIKTRGQQVTLRCSPKSGHDTVSWYQQALGQGPQFIFQYYEEEERQRGNFPDRFSGHQFPNYSSELNVNALLLGDSALYLCASSQPGQGAGETQYFGPGTRLLVL.

The chain joins TRBV19 to TRBJ1-2; D uncertain. This CDR3 region has 12 residues. Germline V lookup: CDR1 LNHDA, CDR2 SQIVND (reference sequence). Between the trimmed V and J ends, which lost 7 bases and 4 bases, there was a span of 10 bases. In nucleotides, the CDR3 is TGTGCCAGTATGCCGGATGCCTATGGCTACACCTTC. This encodes CASMPDAYGYTF.

V and J are TRBV20-1 and TRBJ1-1; 10 bases map to TRBD1. The CDR3 extends over 16 amino acids. Germline CDR1 and CDR2: DFQATT and SNEGSKA (reference sequence). Trimming at V came to 6 bases and at J to 3 bases, leaving 13 bases not matched to a gene. CDR3 DNA: TGCAGTGCCCCTGGGGGGGGGGGACAGGGGTACACTGAAGCTTTCTTT. It yields the protein CSAPGGGGQGYTEAFF.

This clonotype was recorded at least ten times. The CDR3 DNA reads as TGTGCCATCAGTGATCTCCAGGGGTCCTACAATGAGCAGTTCTTC. This encodes CAISDLQGSYNEQFF. This chain connects TRBV10-3 to TRBJ2-1; D might be TRBD1 (6 bases). The CDR3 is 15 amino acids. The germline CDR1 and CDR2 sequences are ENHRY and SYGVKD. V lost 3 bases, J lost 1 base, and 10 bases lay in between.

This clonotype was observed a few times. The chain uses TRBV10-3 and TRBJ2-1; D perhaps matches TRBD2 (7 bases). Trimming shortened V by 9 bases and J by 0 bases, and 21 bases separated the two germline ends. Germline loops: CDR1 ENHRY, CDR2 SYGVKD. This CDR3 region has 17 residues. CDR3 sequence: CAIREGGGESSYNEQFF. The CDR3 coding sequence is TGTGCCATTAGGGAGGGGGGCGGGGAAAGCTCCTACAATGAGCAGTTCTTC.

This clonotype was observed a few times. The chain joins TRBV5-1 to TRBJ1-1; maybe TRBD1 (6 bases). V gave up 7 bases and J gave up 0 bases, with 16 bases separating them. The germline V gene has CDR1 SGHRS and CDR2 YFSETQ. The CDR3 extends over 15 amino acids. CDR3 residues: CASCETGPMNTEAFF. The CDR3, as DNA: TGCGCCAGCTGTGAGACAGGACCCATGAACACTGAAGCTTTCTTT.

This clonotype was observed a single time. This chain uses TRBV5-1 with TRBJ1-6; tentative D call: TRBD1 (6 bases). V was cut by 3 bases and J by 10 bases, with 11 bases left in between. The CDR3 extends over 13 amino acids. Looked up from germline, CDR1 is SGHRS and CDR2 is YFSETQ. The CDR3 loop reads CASSSAGDSPLHF. The CDR3 DNA reads TGCGCCAGCAGCTCGGCAGGGGACTCACCCCTCCACTTT.

This clonotype was counted ten times or more. This chain uses TRBV10-3 with TRBJ2-2; D uncertain. The CDR3 spans 15 residues. V was pared by 3 bases and J by 4 bases, with 12 bases between. From germline, CDR1 is ENHRY and CDR2 SYGVKD. DNA for the CDR3: TGTGCCATCAGTGATATATTGGCTCTCACCGGGGAGCTGTTTTTT. Protein sequence: CAISDILALTGELFF.

The chain recombines TRBV10-3 with TRBJ1-1; no clear D. V was trimmed by 6 bases and J by 1 base, leaving 3 bases between them. This CDR3 has 11 residues. CDR1 is ENHRY and CDR2 is SYGVKD in the germline V gene. CDR3 loop: CAIRGNTEAFF. The CDR3 DNA is TGTGCCATCAGGGGGAACACTGAAGCTTTCTTT.

In this sample, this clonotype turned up once. The CDR3 nucleotides read TGCAGTGCTAAAGGGGGAGGGGCTGTGAGCACAGATACGCAGTATTTT. Translated: CSAKGGGAVSTDTQYF. The rearrangement uses TRBV20-1 and TRBJ2-3, with D tentatively TRBD2 (7 bases). Looked up from germline, CDR1 is DFQATT and CDR2 is SNEGSKA (reference sequence). The CDR3 extends over 16 amino acids. Trimming took 4 bases from V and 0 from J, leaving 17 bases between them.

The chain recombines TRBV7-6 with TRBJ2-7; D could derive from TRBD1 or TRBD2 (5 bases each). The germline CDR1 and CDR2 sequences are SGHVS and FNYEAQ. The length of the CDR3 is 14 residues. V dropped 3 bases and J dropped 2 bases, with 11 bases sitting between them. The CDR3 sequence: CASSLGDGTYEQYF. The CDR3 nucleotides read TGTGCCAGCAGCTTGGGGGACGGAACCTACGAGCAGTACTTC.

This clonotype was recorded a few times. As DNA, the CDR3 is TGTGCCACCAGCATCCGGGACAGGGGTCAAACTTCACCCCTCCACTTT. It encodes CATSIRDRGQTSPLHF. This chain connects TRBV15 to TRBJ1-6, with 10 bases fitting TRBD1. CDR1 is LNHNV, CDR2 YYDKDF, per germline (reference sequence). The V segment lost 4 bases and the J segment 9 bases; nucleotides outside the gene matches: 9. This CDR3 has 16 amino acids.

The chain couples TRBV10-3 to TRBJ2-3; weak D call: TRBD2 (5 bases). V lost 3 bases to trimming and J lost 2 bases, with 9 bases between them. Germline-derived CDR1 and CDR2 are ENHRY and SYGVKD. The CDR3 sequence is 14 residues long. In DNA form, the CDR3 reads TGTGCCATCAGTGAACCAGCGGTCACAGATACGCAGTATTTT. Its translation is CAISEPAVTDTQYF.